The subject of this entry is one T cell receptor beta chain. Only in-frame clones appear in the TCRdb table, and some are missing; sequencing was by immunoSEQ multiplex PCR. The repertoire holds 150,000 or so clones, with 85% to 90% as singletons. These data originate in a study of T cell responses to AZD1222 COVID-19 vaccine. Here the sequenced sample was peripheral blood, taken 28 days after the second dose of the MenACWY control vaccine. The TCR was taken from an adult who received the MenACWY meningococcal vaccine as a control.

The CDR3 loop reads CASSFTGNTIYF. Here the CDR3 DNA reads TGTGCCAGCAGTTTTACTGGAAACACCATATATTTT. The gene calls are TRBV28 and TRBJ1-3; D is unresolved. CDR3 size: 12 residues. V was cut by 3 bases and J by 2 bases, with 2 bases left in between. Germline assignment: CDR1 MDHEN and CDR2 SYDVKM.